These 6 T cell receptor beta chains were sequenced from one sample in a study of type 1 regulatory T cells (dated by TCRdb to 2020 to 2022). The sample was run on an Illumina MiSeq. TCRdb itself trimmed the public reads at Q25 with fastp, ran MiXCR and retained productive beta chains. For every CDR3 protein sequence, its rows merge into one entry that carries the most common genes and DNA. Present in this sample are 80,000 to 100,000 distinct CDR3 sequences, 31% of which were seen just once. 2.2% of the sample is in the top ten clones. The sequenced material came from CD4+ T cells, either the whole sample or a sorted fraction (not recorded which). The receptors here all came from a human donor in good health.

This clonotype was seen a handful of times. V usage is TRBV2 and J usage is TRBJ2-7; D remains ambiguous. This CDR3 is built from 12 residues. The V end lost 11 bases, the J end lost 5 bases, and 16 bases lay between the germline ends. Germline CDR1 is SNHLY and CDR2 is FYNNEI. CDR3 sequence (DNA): TGTGCCGGAAAGTCGGACGCGGACGAGCAGTACTTC. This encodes CAGKSDADEQYF.

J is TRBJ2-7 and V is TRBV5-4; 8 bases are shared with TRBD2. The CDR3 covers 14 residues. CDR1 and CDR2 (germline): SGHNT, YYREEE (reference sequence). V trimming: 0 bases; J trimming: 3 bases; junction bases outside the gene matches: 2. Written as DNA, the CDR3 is TGTGCCAGCAGCTTGGCGGGACTAGACTACGAGCAGTACTTC. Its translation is CASSLAGLDYEQYF.

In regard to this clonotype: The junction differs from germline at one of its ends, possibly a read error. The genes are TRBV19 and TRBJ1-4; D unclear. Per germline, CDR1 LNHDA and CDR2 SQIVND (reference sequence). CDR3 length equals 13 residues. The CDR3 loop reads CASSRGTNENLFF. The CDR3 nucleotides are TGTGCCAGTAGTAGGGGAACTAATGAAAACCTGTTTTTT. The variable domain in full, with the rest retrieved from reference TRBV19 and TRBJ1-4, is DGGITQSPKYLFRKEGQNVTLSCEQNLNHDAMYWYRQDPGQGLRLIYYSQIVNDFQKGDIAEGYSVSREKKESFPLTVTSAQKNPTAFYLCASSRGTNENLFFGSGTQLSVL.

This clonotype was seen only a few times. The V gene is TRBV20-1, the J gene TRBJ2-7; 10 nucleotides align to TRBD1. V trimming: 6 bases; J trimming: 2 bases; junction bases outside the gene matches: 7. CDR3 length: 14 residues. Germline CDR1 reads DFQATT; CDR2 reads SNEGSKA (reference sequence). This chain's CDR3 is CSAEGTGAAYEQYF. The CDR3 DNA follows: TGCAGTGCCGAAGGGACAGGGGCGGCCTACGAGCAGTACTTC.

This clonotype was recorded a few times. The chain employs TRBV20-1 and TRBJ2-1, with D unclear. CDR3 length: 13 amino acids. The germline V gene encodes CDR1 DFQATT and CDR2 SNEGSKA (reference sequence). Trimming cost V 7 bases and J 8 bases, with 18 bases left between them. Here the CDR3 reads CSGGNPSTDEQFF. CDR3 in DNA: TGCAGTGGTGGGAACCCCTCCACCGATGAGCAGTTCTTC.

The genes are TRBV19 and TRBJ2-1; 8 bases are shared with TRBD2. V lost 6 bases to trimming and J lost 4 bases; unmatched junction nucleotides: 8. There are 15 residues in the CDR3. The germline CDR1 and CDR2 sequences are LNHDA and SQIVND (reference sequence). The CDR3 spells CASSRSGDVYNEQFF. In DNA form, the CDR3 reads TGTGCCAGTAGCCGTAGCGGGGATGTTTACAATGAGCAGTTCTTC.